In this sample, the clone carrying this T cell receptor (beta chain) turned up a few times. Its antigen is undetermined. The sample comes from a study of PD-1 blockade in classical Hodgkin lymphoma. Study-level results: Patients with a complete response exhibited baseline diversity comparable to newly diagnosed patients. Those patients who began receiving nivolumab less than 1 year after ASCT had lower diversity, and they were excluded. Still unresolved is the cause of the repertoire differences, which may be disease activity or prior therapy.

As for time point: cycle 4 day 1 (C4D1), after 6 weeks of nivolumab. Brentuximab vedotin exposure varied, and every patient relapsed after autologous stem cell transplantation. The CDR3 is made up of 15 amino acids. Germline V CDR1 and CDR2: SGHKS, YYEKEE (reference sequence). The ends were cut back, 0 bases at V and 0 bases at J, with 10 bases in the middle. Some clones are missing from TCRdb's copy, which holds only in-frame ones; the method was immunoSEQ multiplex PCR. The table includes about 16,000 clones, about 65% detected once. The rearrangement links TRBV5-5 to TRBJ2-7; the D call may be TRBD1 or TRBD2 (5 bases each). The material sequenced was peripheral blood mononuclear cells (PBMCs), taken before the fourth cycle of nivolumab. The TCR sequence derives from a human donor with classical Hodgkin lymphoma. The CDR3 region is CASSLAPGPSYEQYF. Here the CDR3 DNA reads TGTGCCAGCAGCTTGGCGCCGGGACCCTCCTACGAGCAGTACTTC.